This T cell receptor beta chain was recorded in a study of cytomegalovirus exposure and HLA in healthy donors. Germline V CDR1 and CDR2: GTSNPN, SVGIG (reference sequence). J gave up 4 bases and V 2 bases, and 19 bases lay outside the gene matches. The CDR3 extends over 19 amino acids. Points from the study as a whole: Associated with cytomegalovirus, according to the listing, were some 180 TCR beta chains.

As regards this clone: The antigen remains unidentified.

TCRdb's table, derived via immunoSEQ multiplex PCR, lists solely in-frame clones and lacks some. The sample contains roughly 300,000 clones, around 87% of which appear only once. While the first cohort had about 610 subjects, the donors belonged to the separate validation cohort of about 110 subjects. The clonotype originates from a young woman in good health and CMV-seropositive. Sequencing was done on a sample of PBMCs. This chain joins TRBV30 and TRBJ2-1, with 8 nucleotides matching TRBD1. The CDR3 region is CAWSRLPEQGEWGYNEQFF. The CDR3 DNA is TGTGCCTGGAGTAGGCTTCCCGAACAGGGGGAATGGGGTTACAATGAGCAGTTCTTC.